This entry is about one T cell receptor beta chain. Its antigen remains unidentified. These data originate in a study of cytomegalovirus exposure and HLA in healthy donors. For the study at large: The approximately 120 million unique TCR beta sequences, from about 190 million T cells, were found by an earlier analysis.

Both 60 Vbeta primers and 13 Jbeta primers went into the PCR. This table comes from immunoSEQ multiplex PCR, and its TCRdb copy is limited to in-frame clones, with some not included. Here the sample spans more than 100,000 clones, 75% to 80% being singletons. Whole-study results and caveats: Most of the TCR beta V segments (in an earlier analysis) were productive either about 87% or about 30% of the time. When presence/absence was analysed, sequencing depth was taken to be roughly uniform across donors.

What was sequenced was PBMCs. The source of this sequence is a woman between 55 and 75 years old in good health and CMV-seronegative.

The CDR3, as DNA: TGTGCCAGCAGCGTAGCGGGGGGCACCACTGGAAACACCATATATTTT. This codes for CASSVAGGTTGNTIYF. V usage is TRBV9 and J usage is TRBJ1-3; D possibly corresponds to TRBD1 (6 bases). This CDR3 contains 16 residues. CDR1 and CDR2 from the germline V gene are SGDLS and YYNGEE. Trimming shortened V by 0 bases and J by 2 bases, and 12 bases separated the two germline ends.